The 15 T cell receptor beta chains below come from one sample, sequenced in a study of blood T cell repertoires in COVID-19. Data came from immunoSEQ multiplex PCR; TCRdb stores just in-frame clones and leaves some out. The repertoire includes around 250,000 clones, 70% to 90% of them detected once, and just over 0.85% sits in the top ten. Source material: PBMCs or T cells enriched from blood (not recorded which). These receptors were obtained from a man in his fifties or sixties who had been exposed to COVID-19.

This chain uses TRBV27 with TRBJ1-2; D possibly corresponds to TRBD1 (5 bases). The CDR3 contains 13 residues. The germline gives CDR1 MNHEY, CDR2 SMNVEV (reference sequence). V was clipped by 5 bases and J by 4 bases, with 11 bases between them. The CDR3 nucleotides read TGTGCCAGCAGTCTCCAGGGAACCTATGGCTACACCTTC. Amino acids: CASSLQGTYGYTF.

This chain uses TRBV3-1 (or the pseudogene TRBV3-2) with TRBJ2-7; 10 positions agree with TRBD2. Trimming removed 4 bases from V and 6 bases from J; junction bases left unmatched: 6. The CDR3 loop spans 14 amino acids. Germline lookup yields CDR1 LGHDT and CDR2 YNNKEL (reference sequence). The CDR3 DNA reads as TGTGCCAGCAGCCCGCTAGCGGGGGTTCGCGAGCAGTACTTC. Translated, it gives CASSPLAGVREQYF.

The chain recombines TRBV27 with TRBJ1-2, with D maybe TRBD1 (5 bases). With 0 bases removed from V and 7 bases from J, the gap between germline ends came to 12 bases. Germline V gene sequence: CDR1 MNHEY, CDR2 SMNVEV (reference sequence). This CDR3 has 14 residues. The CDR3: CASSLSGGTVGYTF. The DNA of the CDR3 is TGTGCCAGCAGTTTATCCGGCGGGACGGTTGGCTACACCTTC.

The CDR3 nucleotides are TGTGCCAGCAGTAGGGACAGCTACTCCTATAATTCACCCCTCCACTTT. Translated: CASSRDSYSYNSPLHF. The chain uses TRBV27 and TRBJ1-6, with TRBD1 identical over 7 bases. There are 16 residues in the CDR3. Trimming at V came to 5 bases and at J to 0 bases, leaving 4 bases not matched to a gene. Germline V CDR1 and CDR2: MNHEY, SMNVEV (reference sequence).

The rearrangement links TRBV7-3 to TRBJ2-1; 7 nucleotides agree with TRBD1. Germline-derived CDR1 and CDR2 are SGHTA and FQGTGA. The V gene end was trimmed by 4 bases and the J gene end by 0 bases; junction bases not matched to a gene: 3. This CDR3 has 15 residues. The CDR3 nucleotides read TGTGCCAGCAGCTACGGACAGGCCTCCTACAATGAGCAGTTCTTC. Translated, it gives CASSYGQASYNEQFF.

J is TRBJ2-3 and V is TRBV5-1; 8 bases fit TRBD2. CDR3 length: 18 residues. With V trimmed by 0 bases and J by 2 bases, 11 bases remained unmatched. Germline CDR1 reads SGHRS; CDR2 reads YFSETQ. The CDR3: CASSLARASGGLTDTQYF. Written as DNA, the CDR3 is TGCGCCAGCAGCTTGGCCAGGGCCTCGGGGGGGCTCACAGATACGCAGTATTTT. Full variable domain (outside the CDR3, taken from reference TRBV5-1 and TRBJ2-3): KAGVTQTPRYLIKTRGQQVTLSCSPISGHRSVSWYQQTPGQGLQFLFEYFSETQRNKGNFPGRFSGRQFSNSRSEMNVSTLELGDSALYLCASSLARASGGLTDTQYFGPGTRLTVL.

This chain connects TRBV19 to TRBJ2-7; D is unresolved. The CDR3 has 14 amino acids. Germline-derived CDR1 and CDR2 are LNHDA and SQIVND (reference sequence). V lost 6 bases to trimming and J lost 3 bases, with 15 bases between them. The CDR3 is CASSKNTVNYEQYF. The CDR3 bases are TGTGCCAGTAGCAAAAATACAGTAAACTACGAGCAGTACTTC.

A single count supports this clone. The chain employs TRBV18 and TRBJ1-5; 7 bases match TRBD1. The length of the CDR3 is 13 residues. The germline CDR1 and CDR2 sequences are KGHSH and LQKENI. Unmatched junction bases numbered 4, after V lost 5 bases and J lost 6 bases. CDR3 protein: CASSEQGFQPQHF. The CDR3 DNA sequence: TGTGCCAGCTCAGAACAGGGGTTTCAGCCCCAGCATTTT.

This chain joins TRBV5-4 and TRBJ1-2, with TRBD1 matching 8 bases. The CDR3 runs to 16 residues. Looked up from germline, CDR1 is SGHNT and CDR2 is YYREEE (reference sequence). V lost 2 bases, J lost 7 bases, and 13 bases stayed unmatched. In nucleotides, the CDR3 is TGTGCCAGCAGCTTTCGCGGAAGTCAGGGGGCGCGTGGCTACACCTTC. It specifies CASSFRGSQGARGYTF.

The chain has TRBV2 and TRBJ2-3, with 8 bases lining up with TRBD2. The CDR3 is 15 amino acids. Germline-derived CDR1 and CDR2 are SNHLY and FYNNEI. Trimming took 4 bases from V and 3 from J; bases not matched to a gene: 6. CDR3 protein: CASSVIAGSTDTQYF. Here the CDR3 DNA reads TGTGCCAGCAGTGTGATAGCGGGGTCGACAGATACGCAGTATTTT.

The CDR3 nucleotides read TGTGCCAGCAGCTTAGGGGCATTTGATCAGCCCCAGCATTTT. Its translation: CASSLGAFDQPQHF. The rearrangement joins TRBV11-2 to TRBJ1-5; D ambiguous. V was clipped by 1 base and J by 5 bases, with 9 bases between them. The length of the CDR3 is 14 residues. In germline, CDR1 is SGHAT, CDR2 FQNNGV.

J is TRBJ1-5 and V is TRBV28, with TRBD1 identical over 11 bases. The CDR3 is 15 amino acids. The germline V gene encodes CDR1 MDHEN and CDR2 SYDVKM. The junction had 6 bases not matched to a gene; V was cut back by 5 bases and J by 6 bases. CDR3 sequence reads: CASSIGTGGGQPQHF. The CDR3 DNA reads TGTGCCAGCAGTATAGGGACAGGGGGTGGTCAGCCCCAGCATTTT.

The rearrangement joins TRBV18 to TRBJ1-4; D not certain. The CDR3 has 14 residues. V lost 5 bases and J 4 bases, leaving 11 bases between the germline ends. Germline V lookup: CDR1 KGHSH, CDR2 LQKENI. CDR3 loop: CASSTQQFNEKLFF. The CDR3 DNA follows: TGTGCCAGCTCAACTCAACAGTTTAATGAAAAACTGTTTTTT.

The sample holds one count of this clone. The CDR3, as DNA: TGTGCCAGCAGCCCGGGTGGGGCGGACCCTTATAATTCACCCCTCCACTTT. Amino acid sequence: CASSPGGADPYNSPLHF. The chain employs TRBV3-1 (or the pseudogene TRBV3-2) and TRBJ1-6; TRBD1 might be the D (5 bases). Trimming removed 4 bases from V and 4 bases from J, with 17 bases in between. CDR3 size: 17 residues. Germline V lookup: CDR1 LGHDT, CDR2 YNNKEL (reference sequence).

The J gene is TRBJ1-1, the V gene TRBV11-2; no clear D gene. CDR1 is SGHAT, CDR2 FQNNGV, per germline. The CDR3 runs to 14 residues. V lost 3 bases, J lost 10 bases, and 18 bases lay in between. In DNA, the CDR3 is TGTGCCAGCAGCTTTGGCGGCGGGGAGCTCGGAGCTTTCTTT. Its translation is CASSFGGGELGAFF. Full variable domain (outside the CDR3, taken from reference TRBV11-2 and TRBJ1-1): EAGVAQSPRYKIIEKRQSVAFWCNPISGHATLYWYQQILGQGPKLLIQFQNNGVVDDSQLPKDRFSAERLKGVDSTLKIQPAKLEDSAVYLCASSFGGGELGAFFGQGTRLTVV.